This T cell receptor (beta chain) was sequenced for a study of T cell changes during pregnancy in multiple sclerosis. V lost 4 bases, J lost 4 bases, and 11 bases lay in between. CDR1 is SGHRS and CDR2 is YFSETQ in the germline V gene. CDR3 length equals 13 residues. Generated by immunoSEQ multiplex PCR, the TCRdb table keeps only in-frame clones and is missing some. Of 77,000 or so clones listed, 85% to 95% are singletons. The clonotype comes from a female donor in good health, enrolled as a control in a pregnancy study. The V and J genes are TRBV5-1 and TRBJ2-5, with a weak D call TRBD2 (6 bases). Sample: peripheral blood, taken in the second trimester of pregnancy. The CDR3, as DNA: TGCGCCAGCAGCCCCGGGGGAGCAGAGACCCAGTACTTC. Translated, it gives CASSPGGAETQYF.